This TCR beta chain was sequenced in a study of blood T cell repertoires in COVID-19. Study-wide background: Sites across the United States, Italy and Spain contributed samples from acute and convalescent COVID-19. PBMCs, B-cell-depleted T cells, or T cells provided the cDNA or gDNA that made up the material.

Authors' methods: Amplification with reference gene primers provided the estimates of nucleated cell counts. Using immunoSEQ multiplex PCR, the repertoire was profiled, and TCRdb retains in-frame clones only, with some absent. V and J calls and clone size are given by that table; D and trimming were obtained from the DNA. Among around 700,000 clones listed, more than 80% were seen once. This CDR3 region has 15 residues. Trimming took 5 bases from V and 3 from J; bases not matched to a gene: 10. From germline, CDR1 is PRHDT and CDR2 FYEKMQ (reference sequence). J is TRBJ2-7 and V is TRBV13; 7 bases line up with TRBD1. This clonotype originated in a young woman with acute or convalescent COVID-19. Source material: peripheral blood. The CDR3 nucleotides are TGTGCCAGCAGCCTCACCGGGACAGCAGACTACGAGCAGTACTTC. Translation: CASSLTGTADYEQYF. Combining the CDR3 with reference TRBV13 and TRBJ2-7 gives the whole variable domain AAGVIQSPRHLIKEKRETATLKCYPIPRHDTVYWYQQGPGQDPQFLISFYEKMQSDKGSIPDRFSAQQFSDYHSELNMSSLELGDSALYFCASSLTGTADYEQYFGPGTRLTVT.